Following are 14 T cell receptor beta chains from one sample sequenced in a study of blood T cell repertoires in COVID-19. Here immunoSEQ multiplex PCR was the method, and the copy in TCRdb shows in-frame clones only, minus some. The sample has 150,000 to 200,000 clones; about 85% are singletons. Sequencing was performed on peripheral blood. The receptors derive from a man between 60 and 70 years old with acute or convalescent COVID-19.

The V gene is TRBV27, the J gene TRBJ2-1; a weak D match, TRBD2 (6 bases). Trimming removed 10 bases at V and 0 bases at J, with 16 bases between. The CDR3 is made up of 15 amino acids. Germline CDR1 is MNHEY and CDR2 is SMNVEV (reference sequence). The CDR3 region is CATLRRGTSYNEQFF. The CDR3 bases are TGTGCCACCCTTAGGAGGGGCACCTCCTACAATGAGCAGTTCTTC.

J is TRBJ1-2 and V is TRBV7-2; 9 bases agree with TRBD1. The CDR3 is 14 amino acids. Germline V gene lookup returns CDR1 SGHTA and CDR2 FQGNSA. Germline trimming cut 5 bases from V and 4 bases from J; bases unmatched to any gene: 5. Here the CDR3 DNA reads TGTGCCAGCAGCCTGGACAGGGGAGGCTATGGCTACACCTTC. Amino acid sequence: CASSLDRGGYGYTF.

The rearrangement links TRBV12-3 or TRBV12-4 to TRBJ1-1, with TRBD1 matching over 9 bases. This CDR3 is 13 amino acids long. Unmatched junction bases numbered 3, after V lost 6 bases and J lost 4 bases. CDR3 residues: CASRGQGLTEAFF. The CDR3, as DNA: TGTGCCAGCAGGGGACAGGGACTCACTGAAGCTTTCTTT.

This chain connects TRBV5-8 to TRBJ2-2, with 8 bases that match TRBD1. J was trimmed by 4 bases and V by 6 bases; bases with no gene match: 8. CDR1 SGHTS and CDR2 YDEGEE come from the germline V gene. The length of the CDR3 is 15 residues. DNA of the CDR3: TGTGCCAGCAACCTACCCAGGGGGCCCACCGGGGAGCTGTTTTTT. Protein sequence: CASNLPRGPTGELFF.

The CDR3 region has the DNA TGTGCCAGCAGCTTTGGACAGACAAGACTAAACACTGAAGCTTTCTTT. This sequence encodes CASSFGQTRLNTEAFF. The chain is built from TRBV5-5 and TRBJ1-1; tentatively, D is TRBD1 (6 bases). Per the germline V gene, CDR1 is SGHKS and CDR2 is YYEKEE (reference sequence). This CDR3 contains 16 residues. V dropped 2 bases and J dropped 2 bases, with 16 bases sitting between them.

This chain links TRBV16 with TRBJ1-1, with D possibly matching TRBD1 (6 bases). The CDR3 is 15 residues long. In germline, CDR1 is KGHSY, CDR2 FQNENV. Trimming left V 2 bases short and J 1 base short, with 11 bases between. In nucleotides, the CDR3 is TGTGCCAGCAGCCAAACTCTGGACAGGAACACTGAAGCTTTCTTT. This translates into CASSQTLDRNTEAFF. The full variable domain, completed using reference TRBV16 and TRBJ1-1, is GEEVAQTPKHLVRGEGQKAKLYCAPIKGHSYVFWYQQVLKNEFKFLISFQNENVFDETGMPKERFSAKCLPNSPCSLEIQATKLEDSAVYFCASSQTLDRNTEAFFGQGTRLTVV.

This chain's CDR3 is CAISPTSQVRVDTQYF. The CDR3 region has the DNA TGTGCCATCAGTCCCACTTCACAGGTGCGCGTAGATACGCAGTATTTT. The chain employs TRBV10-3 and TRBJ2-3; the D gene is possibly TRBD1 (5 bases). Germline-derived CDR1 and CDR2 are ENHRY and SYGVKD. Trimming shortened V by 5 bases and J by 5 bases, and 20 bases separated the two germline ends. This CDR3 region has 16 residues.

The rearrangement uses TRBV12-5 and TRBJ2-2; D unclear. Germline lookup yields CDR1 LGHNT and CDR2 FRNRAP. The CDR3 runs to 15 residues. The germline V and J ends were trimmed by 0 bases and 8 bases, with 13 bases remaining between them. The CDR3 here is CASGLVVPTLGELFF. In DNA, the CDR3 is TGTGCTAGTGGTTTGGTAGTACCGACTTTAGGGGAGCTGTTTTTT.

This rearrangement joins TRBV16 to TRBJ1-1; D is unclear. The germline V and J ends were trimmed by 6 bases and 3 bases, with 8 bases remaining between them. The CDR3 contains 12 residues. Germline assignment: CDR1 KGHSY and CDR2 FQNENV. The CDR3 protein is CASRGGYTEAFF. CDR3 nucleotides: TGTGCCAGCAGGGGAGGTTACACTGAAGCTTTCTTT.

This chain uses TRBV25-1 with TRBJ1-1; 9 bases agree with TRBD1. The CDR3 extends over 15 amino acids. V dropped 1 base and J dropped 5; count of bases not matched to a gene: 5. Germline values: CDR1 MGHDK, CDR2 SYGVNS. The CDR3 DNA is TGTGCCAGCAGTGAATGGGACAGGGCGAGGACTGAAGCTTTCTTT. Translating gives CASSEWDRARTEAFF.

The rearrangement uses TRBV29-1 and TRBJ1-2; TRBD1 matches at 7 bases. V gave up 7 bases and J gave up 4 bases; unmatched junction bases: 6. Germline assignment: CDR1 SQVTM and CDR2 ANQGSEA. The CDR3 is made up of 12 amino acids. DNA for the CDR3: TGCAGCGGCTTAACAGGGGTCTATGGCTACACCTTC. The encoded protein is CSGLTGVYGYTF.

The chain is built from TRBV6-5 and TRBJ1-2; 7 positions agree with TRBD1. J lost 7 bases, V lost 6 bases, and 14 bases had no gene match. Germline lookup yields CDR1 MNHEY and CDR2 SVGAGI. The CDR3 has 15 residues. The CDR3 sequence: CASSALQGLGSGYTF. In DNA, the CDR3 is TGTGCCAGCAGCGCCTTACAGGGGCTTGGCAGTGGCTACACCTTC.

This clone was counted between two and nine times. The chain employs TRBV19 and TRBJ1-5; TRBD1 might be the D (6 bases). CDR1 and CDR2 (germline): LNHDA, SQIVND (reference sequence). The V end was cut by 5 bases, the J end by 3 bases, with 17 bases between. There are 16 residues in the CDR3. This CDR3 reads CASSLPRQDPNQPQHF. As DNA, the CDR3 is TGTGCCAGTAGTCTCCCGCGACAGGATCCCAATCAGCCCCAGCATTTT.

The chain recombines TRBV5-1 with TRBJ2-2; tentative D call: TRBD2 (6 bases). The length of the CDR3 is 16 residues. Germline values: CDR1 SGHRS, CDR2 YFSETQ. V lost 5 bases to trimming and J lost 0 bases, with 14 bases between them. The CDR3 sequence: CASRRIAAANTGELFF. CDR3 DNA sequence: TGCGCCAGCAGGCGAATAGCGGCCGCGAACACCGGGGAGCTGTTTTTT.